This T cell receptor (beta chain) is drawn from a study of blood T cell repertoires in COVID-19. Profiling relied on immunoSEQ multiplex PCR, and the TCRdb table lists in-frame clones only, not all of them. Of 140,000 to 150,000 clones listed, around 81% are singletons. In terms of age and location, participants ranged from roughly 18 to 90 years and lived in under 30 US areas. V dropped 3 bases and J dropped 4 bases, with 10 bases sitting between them. Per germline, CDR1 LGHNT and CDR2 FRNRAP. The CDR3 is 14 amino acids. This clone has only one observation. This TCR was recovered from a woman aged 40 to 50 who had recovered from COVID-19. Sequences were obtained from PBMCs or T cells enriched from blood (not recorded which). The chain has TRBV12-5 and TRBJ2-1; D possibly corresponds to TRBD2 (5 bases). This chain's CDR3 is CASGLGGLYNEQFF. The CDR3 bases are TGTGCTAGTGGTTTAGGTGGACTGTACAATGAGCAGTTCTTC.